The 30 T cell receptor beta chains listed next were all sequenced from one sample in a study of cytomegalovirus exposure and HLA in healthy donors. A multiplex PCR was run with 60 Vbeta primers and 13 Jbeta primers. Sequencing was performed with immunoSEQ multiplex PCR; in TCRdb, only in-frame clones are kept and a portion is missing. The sample shows 170,000 or so clones, about 82% of them seen only once. The sequenced sample was PBMCs. The source of these receptors is a woman in her forties or fifties in good health and CMV-seropositive.

The chain has TRBV19 and TRBJ2-3; tentative D call: TRBD2 (7 bases). Germline V gene data show CDR1 as LNHDA and CDR2 as SQIVND (reference sequence). V was shortened by 3 bases and J by 5 bases, with 15 bases between the two germline ends. There are 15 residues in the CDR3. CDR3 DNA: TGTGCCAGTAGTATGGGCCAGGGGAGGGGAGATACGCAGTATTTT. Residues: CASSMGQGRGDTQYF. Looking up the rest from reference TRBV19 and TRBJ2-3 gives the full variable domain: DGGITQSPKYLFRKEGQNVTLSCEQNLNHDAMYWYRQDPGQGLRLIYYSQIVNDFQKGDIAEGYSVSREKKESFPLTVTSAQKNPTAFYLCASSMGQGRGDTQYFGPGTRLTVL.

Concerning this clone: The junction differs from germline at one of its ends, possibly a read error. The chain recombines TRBV7-7 with TRBJ2-5; TRBD2 matches 12 bases. Germline V gives CDR1 SSHAT, CDR2 FNYEAQ (reference sequence). The CDR3 runs to 16 residues. CDR3 in DNA: TGTGCTAGCAGGAGGGGGACTAGCGGGTCCCAAGAGACCCAGTACTTC. Translating it yields CASRRGTSGSQETQYF.

The chain carries TRBV12-5 and TRBJ1-1; D is uncertain. Per germline, CDR1 LGHNT and CDR2 FRNRAP. This CDR3 contains 14 residues. Trimming cost V 7 bases and J 11 bases, with 23 bases left between them. The CDR3, as DNA: TGTGCTAGTGACGCTCCCACGGGTGGCCGGGGTGCTTTCTTT. It specifies CASDAPTGGRGAFF.

The V gene is TRBV7-2, the J gene TRBJ2-1; D is unresolved. The CDR3 has 13 amino acids. Germline-derived CDR1 and CDR2 are SGHTA and FQGNSA. V shed 5 bases and J shed 8 bases, with 13 bases lying between them. CDR3 protein: CASSALLRDEQFF. DNA of the CDR3: TGTGCCAGCAGCGCCCTCCTACGGGATGAGCAGTTCTTC.

The chain joins TRBV19 to TRBJ2-7, with 8 bases lining up with TRBD1. The germline gives CDR1 LNHDA, CDR2 SQIVND (reference sequence). The V gene end was trimmed by 5 bases and the J gene end by 6 bases; junction bases not matched to a gene: 9. The CDR3 has 14 residues. The CDR3, as DNA: TGTGCCAGTAGTGTACCCGGGACAGGTACCGAGCAGTACTTC. It yields the protein CASSVPGTGTEQYF.

V gene TRBV7-2 combines with J gene TRBJ1-6, with unresolved D. CDR1 is SGHTA, CDR2 FQGNSA, per germline. Trimming removed 3 bases at V and 13 bases at J, with 10 bases between. This CDR3 is 12 amino acids long. The CDR3: CASSFSRGPLHF. The CDR3 DNA sequence: TGTGCCAGCAGCTTCAGTCGCGGCCCCCTCCACTTT.

The V and J genes are TRBV28 and TRBJ1-1, with 8 bases matching TRBD1. Germline V gene sequence: CDR1 MDHEN, CDR2 SYDVKM. Germline trimming cut 3 bases from V and 1 base from J; bases unmatched to any gene: 1. The CDR3 consists of 14 residues. This chain's CDR3 is CASSFGTGNTEAFF. For the CDR3, the DNA is TGTGCCAGCAGTTTCGGGACAGGGAACACTGAAGCTTTCTTT.

This clone was counted between two and nine times. This chain links TRBV19 with TRBJ2-2; 9 nucleotides match TRBD2. J lost 4 bases, V lost 6 bases, and 3 bases had no gene match. Germline CDR1 is LNHDA and CDR2 is SQIVND (reference sequence). This CDR3 comprises 14 residues. CDR3 nucleotide sequence: TGTGCCAGTAGGAATAGCGGGGGCACCGGGGAGCTGTTTTTT. Protein sequence: CASRNSGGTGELFF.

The chain employs TRBV5-6 and TRBJ1-1; possibly TRBD1 for D (6 bases). The V gene lost 2 bases and the J gene lost 1 base, with 18 bases spanning the gap. The CDR3 covers 17 residues. Germline values: CDR1 SGHDT, CDR2 YYEEEE. For the CDR3, the DNA is TGTGCCAGCAGCTTTTGGGGGGGCAGGGGTTGGAACACTGAAGCTTTCTTT. Translation: CASSFWGGRGWNTEAFF. The full variable domain, completed using reference TRBV5-6 and TRBJ1-1, is DAGVTQSPTHLIKTRGQQVTLRCSPKSGHDTVSWYQQALGQGPQFIFQYYEEEERQRGNFPDRFSGHQFPNYSSELNVNALLLGDSALYLCASSFWGGRGWNTEAFFGQGTRLTVV.

This clone appeared a few times. The gene calls are TRBV5-1 and TRBJ2-3, with 9 bases lining up with TRBD2. Looked up from germline, CDR1 is SGHRS and CDR2 is YFSETQ. V trimming: 4 bases; J trimming: 2 bases; junction bases outside the gene matches: 8. The CDR3 sequence is 16 residues long. For the CDR3, the DNA is TGCGCCAGCAGCCTGAGGCTAGCGGGATCCACAGATACGCAGTATTTT. Protein product: CASSLRLAGSTDTQYF.

The chain joins TRBV6-6 to TRBJ2-3; 8 nucleotides agree with TRBD1. The J segment lost 1 base and the V segment lost 5 bases, leaving 8 bases of the junction unmatched. The CDR3 length is 16 residues. Germline-derived CDR1 and CDR2 are MNHNY and SVGAGI (reference sequence). Here the CDR3 reads CASSGGQGRGTDTQYF. CDR3 coding DNA: TGTGCCAGCAGTGGTGGACAGGGAAGAGGCACAGATACGCAGTATTTT.

DNA for the CDR3: TGTGCCAGCAGCCCGACTAGCGGGACACCAAGGTCCTACGAGCAGTACTTC. Protein: CASSPTSGTPRSYEQYF. V gene TRBV7-9 combines with J gene TRBJ2-7, with 11 bases aligning to TRBD2. This CDR3 has 17 residues. V was clipped by 5 bases and J by 1 base; unmatched bases: 10. Germline V gene lookup returns CDR1 SEHNR and CDR2 FQNEAQ (reference sequence).

The gene calls are TRBV7-9 and TRBJ2-1, with 7 bases that match TRBD2. J gave up 6 bases and V 4 bases, and 6 bases lay outside the gene matches. Germline V gene sequence: CDR1 SEHNR, CDR2 FQNEAQ (reference sequence). The CDR3 contains 14 residues. CDR3 sequence reads: CASSSELASNEQFF. DNA for the CDR3: TGTGCCAGCAGCTCCGAACTAGCGAGCAATGAGCAGTTCTTC.

J is TRBJ1-5 and V is TRBV19, with D unclear. From germline, CDR1 is LNHDA and CDR2 SQIVND (reference sequence). CDR3 length equals 15 residues. Trimming shortened V by 5 bases and J by 7 bases, and 18 bases separated the two germline ends. The CDR3 DNA sequence: TGTGCCAGTAGTTCCCGGGTGGGTACGGGACAGCCCCAGCATTTT. This translates into CASSSRVGTGQPQHF.

The chain recombines TRBV19 with TRBJ2-2, with TRBD2 identical over 13 bases. Losses at the gene ends were 8 bases for V and 8 bases for J; bases not matched to a gene: 11. CDR1 and CDR2 from the germline V gene are LNHDA and SQIVND (reference sequence). The CDR3 consists of 16 residues. Here the CDR3 reads CASFTAGLAGKGELFF. Written as DNA, the CDR3 is TGTGCCAGTTTTACGGCGGGACTAGCGGGAAAAGGGGAGCTGTTTTTT.

This sequence joins TRBV5-1 and TRBJ1-3; D is ambiguous. V dropped 4 bases and J dropped 0 bases, with 17 bases sitting between them. This CDR3 contains 17 residues. Germline values: CDR1 SGHRS, CDR2 YFSETQ. Here the CDR3 reads CASSPQAGSSSGNTIYF. Written as DNA, the CDR3 is TGCGCCAGCAGCCCGCAGGCGGGCAGCAGCTCTGGAAACACCATATATTTT. Complete variable domain (other parts from reference TRBV5-1 and TRBJ1-3): KAGVTQTPRYLIKTRGQQVTLSCSPISGHRSVSWYQQTPGQGLQFLFEYFSETQRNKGNFPGRFSGRQFSNSRSEMNVSTLELGDSALYLCASSPQAGSSSGNTIYFGEGSWLTVV.

This clone was found once. The chain has TRBV9 and TRBJ2-3, with D possibly being TRBD1 (5 bases). The V end was cut by 0 bases, the J end by 3 bases, with 11 bases between. CDR1 is SGDLS and CDR2 is YYNGEE in the germline V gene. The CDR3 is 15 residues long. The CDR3 spells CASSVDRGRTDTQYF. The DNA of the CDR3 is TGTGCCAGCAGCGTAGATAGGGGCCGGACAGATACGCAGTATTTT. Filled out from reference TRBV9 and TRBJ2-3, the complete variable domain reads DSGVTQTPKHLITATGQRVTLRCSPRSGDLSVYWYQQSLDQGLQFLIQYYNGEERAKGNILERFSAQQFPDLHSELNLSSLELGDSALYFCASSVDRGRTDTQYFGPGTRLTVL.

V is TRBV5-1 and J is TRBJ1-1; possible D gene TRBD1, 5 bases. The V end was cut by 4 bases, the J end by 8 bases, with 21 bases between. The CDR3 has 15 residues. Per germline, CDR1 SGHRS and CDR2 YFSETQ. CDR3 sequence: CASSPREMQGYEAFF. The CDR3 nucleotides are TGCGCCAGCAGCCCACGGGAGATGCAGGGCTACGAAGCTTTCTTT.

J is TRBJ1-2 and V is TRBV7-9, with D tentatively TRBD1 (5 bases). The CDR3 contains 11 residues. Germline values: CDR1 SEHNR, CDR2 FQNEAQ (reference sequence). V dropped 11 bases and J dropped 7 bases, with 14 bases sitting between them. CDR3 DNA: TGTGCCCTCGGGGGGGATCCTGGCTACACCTTC. Protein: CALGGDPGYTF. Full variable domain (remainder filled in from reference TRBV7-9 and TRBJ1-2): DTGVSQNPRHKITKRGQNVTFRCDPISEHNRLYWYRQTLGQGPEFLTYFQNEAQLEKSRLLSDRFSAERPKGSFSTLEIQRTEQGDSAMYLCALGGDPGYTFGSGTRLTVV.

CDR3 region: CASSFSRGRLYEQYF. Written as DNA, the CDR3 is TGTGCCAGCAGCTTTAGTAGGGGGCGCCTCTACGAGCAGTACTTC. The chain has TRBV28 and TRBJ2-7; TRBD1 matches 7 bases. V gave up 6 bases and J gave up 3 bases; unmatched junction bases: 11. This CDR3 is 15 amino acids long. CDR1 and CDR2 (germline): MDHEN, SYDVKM.

The chain employs TRBV18 and TRBJ2-3, with 12 bases aligning to TRBD1. Germline V gene sequence: CDR1 KGHSH, CDR2 LQKENI. With 5 bases clipped from V and 7 bases from J, the junction kept 7 bases outside the gene matches. This CDR3 spans 15 amino acids. In DNA form, the CDR3 reads TGTGCCAGCTCATCCGGGACAGGGGGCTGGAATACGCAGTATTTT. It codes for CASSSGTGGWNTQYF. Complete variable domain (other parts from reference TRBV18 and TRBJ2-3): NAGVMQNPRHLVRRRGQEARLRCSPMKGHSHVYWYRQLPEEGLKFMVYLQKENIIDESGMPKERFSAEFPKEGPSILRIQQVVRGDSAAYFCASSSGTGGWNTQYFGPGTRLTVL.

This CDR3 is CASSVQPGGSDGYTF. Written as DNA, the CDR3 is TGTGCCAGCAGCGTACAGCCAGGGGGAAGTGATGGCTACACCTTC. The rearrangement uses TRBV9 and TRBJ1-2, with 7 bases aligning to TRBD1. J was trimmed by 6 bases and V by 1 base; bases with no gene match: 9. The CDR3 has 15 residues. Germline CDR1 SGDLS, CDR2 YYNGEE.

The chain recombines TRBV2 with TRBJ1-5; D might be TRBD1 (6 bases). Germline CDR1 reads SNHLY; CDR2 reads FYNNEI. V was pared by 7 bases and J by 3 bases, with 19 bases between. This CDR3 comprises 16 residues. CDR3 region: CASMDSQGRINQPQHF. CDR3 in DNA: TGTGCCAGCATGGACAGTCAGGGTCGGATCAATCAGCCCCAGCATTTT.

J is TRBJ1-2 and V is TRBV7-8; TRBD1 matches 7 bases. Germline CDR1 SGHVS, CDR2 FQNEAQ. The CDR3 runs to 16 residues. Trimming at V came to 4 bases and at J to 7 bases, leaving 15 bases not matched to a gene. The chain's CDR3 is CASSSFSTGRRSGYTF. For the CDR3, the DNA is TGTGCCAGCAGCTCCTTTTCGACAGGGCGGAGGAGTGGCTACACCTTC.

CDR3 sequence: CASSPNRDRGHEQYF. Here the CDR3 DNA reads TGTGCCAGCAGCCCGAACAGAGACAGGGGACACGAGCAGTACTTC. V usage is TRBV14 and J usage is TRBJ2-7; TRBD1 agrees at 8 bases. Germline V gene lookup returns CDR1 SGHDN and CDR2 FVKESK. V dropped 4 bases and J dropped 5; count of bases not matched to a gene: 10. The CDR3 runs to 15 residues.

In DNA, the CDR3 is TGTGCCAGAAGCTTGGGGGGGGGCCGCAGGAACACTGAAGCTTTCTTT. Its translation is CARSLGGGRRNTEAFF. This chain links TRBV5-3 with TRBJ1-1; the D gene is possibly TRBD1 (6 bases). TRBV5-3 has ORF status, its function being uncertain. Trimming took 0 bases from V and 1 from J, leaving 13 bases between them. The CDR3 is 16 residues long.

CDR3 DNA sequence: TGTGCCAGCAGCCCATTAGCGGGAGGGCCGAATACGCAGTATTTT. Translated: CASSPLAGGPNTQYF. The rearrangement uses TRBV7-2 and TRBJ2-3; 11 positions agree with TRBD2. The length of the CDR3 is 15 residues. J was trimmed by 7 bases and V by 5 bases; bases with no gene match: 8. The germline V gene encodes CDR1 SGHTA and CDR2 FQGNSA.

The chain employs TRBV7-6 and TRBJ2-5; 7 nucleotides align to TRBD2. The J call is in doubt because the DNA end fits TRBJ2-7 better. This CDR3 is 16 amino acids long. The germline CDR1 and CDR2 sequences are SGHVS and FNYEAQ. The CDR3 region has the DNA TGTGCCAGCAGCTTAGGAGCGGGGCTAAGCTCCTACGAGCAGTACTTC. It specifies CASSLGAGLSSYEQYF.

The rearrangement joins TRBV14 to TRBJ2-2; TRBD1 aligns across 7 bases. V trimming: 4 bases; J trimming: 7 bases; junction bases outside the gene matches: 3. Germline-derived CDR1 and CDR2 are SGHDN and FVKESK. This CDR3 comprises 13 residues. In DNA, the CDR3 is TGTGCCAGCAGCCGACAGGGTTTCGGGGAGCTGTTTTTT. This translates into CASSRQGFGELFF.

The V gene is TRBV9, the J gene TRBJ2-5; 13 bases are a match to TRBD2. V gave up 4 bases and J gave up 3 bases; unmatched junction bases: 3. The CDR3 sequence is 15 residues long. Germline values: CDR1 SGDLS, CDR2 YYNGEE. The CDR3 reads CASSTSGGVKETQYF. CDR3 nucleotide sequence: TGTGCCAGCAGCACTAGCGGGGGGGTTAAAGAGACCCAGTACTTC.